The 2 T cell receptor beta chains reported below all come from one sample, sequenced in a study of tumor-infiltrating lymphocytes in primary liver carcinoma. Joint extraction of RNA and DNA used roughly 19-31 mg of bulk tissue that was unsorted. A constant-region primer served to make TCR beta cDNA from about 0.45 ug total RNA. Libraries for TCR beta were built through three nested multiplex PCR rounds, which together made up a slightly modified ARM-PCR procedure. The first two PCR rounds used TRBV1-TRBV30 forward primers with a C-beta reverse primer, 10 cycles each. TCRdb processed the multiplex PCR reads anew with MiXCR; each CDR3 protein has one entry. The sample lists fewer than 90,000 distinct CDR3 sequences, approximately 70% occurring once. The sequenced sample consisted of liver tumor tissue from sampling region 1. Indicated subset: tumor region T1, superior pole. These receptors all stem from a man aged 35 to 55 with primary liver carcinoma and hepatitis B virus infection.

Regarding this clonotype: One end of the junction is discordant with germline, which a read error may explain. The CDR3 reads CASISDGGNTEALF. CDR3 in DNA: TGTGCCAGCATCTCGGACGGAGGGAACACTGAAGCTCTCTTT. The chain joins TRBV28 to TRBJ1-1, with D uncertain. Germline V gene data show CDR1 as MDHEN and CDR2 as SYDVKM. The CDR3 has 14 amino acids. The full variable domain, rest sourced from reference TRBV28 and TRBJ1-1, is DVKVTQSSRYLVKRTGEKVFLECVQDMDHENMFWYRQDPGLGLRLIYFSYDVKMKEKGDIPEGYSVSREKKERFSLILESASTNQTSMYLCASISDGGNTEALFGQGTRLTVV.

This chain connects TRBV11-2 to TRBJ2-7, with D unclear. The ends were cut back, 6 bases at V and 13 bases at J, with 22 bases in the middle. The germline V gene encodes CDR1 SGHAT and CDR2 FQNNGV. The CDR3 runs 13 residues. The CDR3 is CASSLSELVSHYF. Written as DNA, the CDR3 is TGTGCCAGCAGTTTAAGTGAGCTAGTGTCGCACTACTTC.